This T cell receptor beta chain was captured in a study of shared clonotypes between healthy human individuals. Study details: Aged between 18 and 49, the donors were a couple of women and three men.

The table came from immunoSEQ multiplex PCR; TCRdb's copy has only in-frame clones and leaves some out. The sample yields about 1.1 million clones, around 82% seen once. Germline assignment: CDR1 MNHEY and CDR2 SMNVEV (reference sequence). The ends were cut back, 0 bases at V and 6 bases at J, with 12 bases in the middle. This CDR3 contains 14 residues. Concerning this clone itself: The target antigen is unknown.

Each donor was a Caucasian adult residing in Nashville, Tennessee. Whole-study findings and limits: Of the naive CD4 clonotypes, around 5% were shared across four donors.

The chain employs TRBV27 and TRBJ2-7; D assignment may be TRBD1 or TRBD2 (6 bases each). Sequencing was carried out using memory CD4+ T cells from PBMCs. Specified subset: CD45RA-negative fraction. The source is a man younger than 30 in good health. Some clones in this sample may be carry-over from other donors' samples. The CDR3 DNA sequence: TGTGCCAGCAGTTTATCCGGGGGCCCGGGCGAGCAGTACTTC. This translates into CASSLSGGPGEQYF.